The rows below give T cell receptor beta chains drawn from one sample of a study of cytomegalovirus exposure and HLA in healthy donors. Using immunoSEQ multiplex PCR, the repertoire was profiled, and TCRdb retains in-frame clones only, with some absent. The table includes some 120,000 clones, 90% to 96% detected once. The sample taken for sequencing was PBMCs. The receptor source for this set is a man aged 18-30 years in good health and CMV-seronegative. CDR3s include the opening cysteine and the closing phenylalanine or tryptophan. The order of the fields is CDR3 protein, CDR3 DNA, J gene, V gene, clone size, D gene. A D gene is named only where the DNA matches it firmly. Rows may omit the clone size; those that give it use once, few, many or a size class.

CDR3: CASSIAGGAYNEQFF
DNA: TGTGCCAGTAGTATAGCGGGGGGCGCCTACAATGAGCAGTTCTTC
J: TRBJ2-1
V: TRBV19
size: NA
D: NA

CDR3: CASSSQKGDSYEQYF
DNA: TGTGCCAGCAGCTCCCAGAAGGGGGACTCCTACGAGCAGTACTTC
J: TRBJ2-7
V: TRBV5-4
size: NA
D: NA

CDR3: CASSPETSSYNEQFF
DNA: TGTGCCAGCAGCCCAGAGACTAGCTCCTACAATGAGCAGTTCTTC
J: TRBJ2-1
V: TRBV6-5
size: once
D: NA

CDR3: CAWTGRNTGELFF
DNA: TGTGCCTGGACCGGGAGGAACACCGGGGAGCTGTTTTTT
J: TRBJ2-2
V: TRBV30
size: NA
D: NA

CDR3: CASSLNNNEQFF
DNA: TGTGCCAGCAGCTTGAACAACAATGAGCAGTTCTTC
J: TRBJ2-1
V: TRBV7-3
size: NA
D: NA

CDR3: CASSVEAGGPRETQYF
DNA: TGTGCCAGCAGCGTAGAAGCGGGAGGGCCAAGGGAGACCCAGTACTTC
J: TRBJ2-5
V: TRBV9
size: NA
D: TRBD2

CDR3: CASSTGQGNQPQHF
DNA: TGTGCCAGTAGTACAGGACAGGGCAATCAGCCCCAGCATTTT
J: TRBJ1-5
V: TRBV19
size: NA
D: TRBD1

CDR3: CASSYIRAGELFF
DNA: TGTGCCAGCAGTTATATCCGGGCCGGGGAGCTGTTTTTT
J: TRBJ2-2
V: TRBV6-5
size: NA
D: NA

CDR3: CASQTLAGVGNEQFF
DNA: TGTGCCAGCCAAACTTTAGCGGGAGTTGGCAATGAGCAGTTCTTC
J: TRBJ2-1
V: TRBV6-4
size: NA
D: TRBD2

CDR3: CASSSGPRTDTQYF
DNA: TGTGCCAGCAGCTCAGGGCCACGCACAGATACGCAGTATTTT
J: TRBJ2-3
V: TRBV9
size: NA
D: NA

CDR3: CASSPRTGSNYGYTF
DNA: TGTGCCAGCAGCCCAAGGACAGGGTCAAACTATGGCTACACCTTC
J: TRBJ1-2
V: TRBV7-2
size: NA
D: TRBD1

CDR3: CASSLGYLTGRQNYGYTF
DNA: TGTGCCAGCAGTTTGGGGTATTTGACAGGCCGACAGAACTATGGCTACACCTTC
J: TRBJ1-2
V: TRBV28
size: NA
D: NA

CDR3: CASSHRDRGAEAFF
DNA: TGTGCCAGCAGCCACCGGGACAGGGGCGCTGAAGCTTTCTTT
J: TRBJ1-1
V: TRBV7-9
size: once
D: TRBD1

CDR3: CASSFPDRQSTETQYF
DNA: TGCGCCAGCAGCTTCCCGGACAGACAGTCGACAGAGACCCAGTACTTC
J: TRBJ2-5
V: TRBV5-1
size: NA
D: NA

CDR3: CALNRLINTGELFF
DNA: TGTGCCTTAAATAGACTGATCAACACCGGGGAGCTGTTTTTT
J: TRBJ2-2
V: TRBV30
size: NA
D: NA

CDR3: CASSYGAGGNTGELFF
DNA: TGTGCCAGCAGTTACGGGGCGGGAGGAAACACCGGGGAGCTGTTTTTT
J: TRBJ2-2
V: TRBV6-5
size: NA
D: TRBD2

CDR3: CASSGSGGAGETQYF
DNA: TGTGCCAGCAGTGGCAGCGGGGGAGCGGGGGAGACCCAGTACTTC
J: TRBJ2-5
V: TRBV25-1
size: NA
D: TRBD2

CDR3: CASSGGVSAFF
DNA: TGTGCCAGCTCGGGGGGGGTTTCAGCTTTCTTT
J: TRBJ1-1
V: TRBV19
size: NA
D: NA

CDR3: CASSISGVSYNEQFF
DNA: TGCGCCAGCAGCATTAGCGGGGTCTCCTACAATGAGCAGTTCTTC
J: TRBJ2-1
V: TRBV5-1
size: NA
D: TRBD2

CDR3: CASSFPWTSGNNEQFF
DNA: TGTGCCAGCAGTTTCCCTTGGACTAGCGGAAACAATGAGCAGTTCTTC
J: TRBJ2-1
V: TRBV27
size: NA
D: TRBD2

CDR3: CASSSLPTGGIGGYTF
DNA: TGTGCCAGCAGCTCTCTCCCGACAGGGGGCATCGGTGGCTACACCTTC
J: TRBJ1-2
V: TRBV11-2
size: NA
D: TRBD1

CDR3: CASSMGSTSTDTQYF
DNA: TGTGCCAGTAGTATGGGCAGTACTAGCACAGATACGCAGTATTTT
J: TRBJ2-3
V: TRBV19
size: NA
D: NA

CDR3: CASSPDSLAEQYF
DNA: TGTGCCAGCTCACCAGACTCCCTGGCCGAGCAGTACTTC
J: TRBJ2-7
V: TRBV18
size: NA
D: NA

CDR3: CASSEKWREASYEQYF
DNA: TGTGCCAGCAGTGAAAAGTGGAGGGAGGCGTCCTACGAGCAGTACTTC
J: TRBJ2-7
V: TRBV25-1
size: once
D: NA

CDR3: CASSQGPYGYTF
DNA: TGTGCCAGCAGCCAGGGGCCTTATGGCTACACCTTC
J: TRBJ1-2
V: TRBV14
size: few
D: NA

CDR3: CASSPPGTGGETQYF
DNA: TGTGCCAGCAGCCCTCCCGGGACAGGGGGGGAGACCCAGTACTTC
J: TRBJ2-5
V: TRBV9
size: NA
D: TRBD1

CDR3: CASSLDVRVFYEQYF
DNA: TGTGCCAGCAGCTTAGATGTCAGGGTTTTTTACGAGCAGTACTTC
J: TRBJ2-7
V: TRBV11-3
size: NA
D: NA

CDR3: CASSQAGVWDTQYF
DNA: TGCGCCAGCAGCCAAGCTGGAGTATGGGATACGCAGTATTTT
J: TRBJ2-3
V: TRBV4-3
size: NA
D: NA

CDR3: CAWSVAGSPSEKLFF
DNA: TGTGCCTGGAGTGTAGCAGGCAGTCCGTCCGAAAAACTGTTTTTT
J: TRBJ1-4
V: TRBV30
size: NA
D: NA

CDR3: CASSASSGIGAGELFF
DNA: TGTGCCAGCAGCGCGTCTAGCGGGATAGGCGCCGGGGAGCTGTTTTTT
J: TRBJ2-2
V: TRBV9
size: NA
D: TRBD2

CDR3: CASSLVQGTGEKLFF
DNA: TGTGCCAGCAGCCTGGTTCAGGGGACAGGTGAAAAACTGTTTTTT
J: TRBJ1-4
V: TRBV6-5
size: NA
D: TRBD1

CDR3: CASSYKAGHSNQPQHF
DNA: TGTGCCAGCAGTTACAAGGCAGGGCATAGCAATCAGCCCCAGCATTTT
J: TRBJ1-5
V: TRBV6-6
size: NA
D: NA

CDR3: CASSIETDRWDTEAFF
DNA: TGTGCCAGTAGTATAGAAACCGACAGGTGGGACACTGAAGCTTTCTTT
J: TRBJ1-1
V: TRBV19
size: few
D: NA

CDR3: CAWSPTILRSYNEQFF
DNA: TGTGCCTGGAGTCCGACTATCCTGCGATCCTACAATGAGCAGTTCTTC
J: TRBJ2-1
V: TRBV30
size: NA
D: NA

CDR3: CASSLGWAGVKETQYF
DNA: TGTGCCAGCAGCTTAGGTTGGGCGGGAGTAAAAGAGACCCAGTACTTC
J: TRBJ2-5
V: TRBV7-9
size: NA
D: TRBD2

CDR3: CASSPGGTGGTGELFF
DNA: TGCGCCAGCAGCCCCGGTGGGACAGGGGGGACCGGGGAGCTGTTTTTT
J: TRBJ2-2
V: TRBV5-1
size: once
D: TRBD1

CDR3: CASSATGGRPNIQYF
DNA: TGTGCCAGCTCCGCAACGGGAGGGCGGCCCAACATTCAGTACTTC
J: TRBJ2-4
V: TRBV18
size: NA
D: TRBD2

CDR3: CASSLKPGLSSEQYF
DNA: TGTGCCAGCTCACTCAAGCCGGGACTATCCAGCGAGCAGTACTTC
J: TRBJ2-7
V: TRBV2
size: NA
D: TRBD2

CDR3: CASSSTGEKLFF
DNA: TGTGCCAGTAGTAGCACCGGGGAAAAACTGTTTTTT
J: TRBJ1-4
V: TRBV19
size: NA
D: NA

CDR3: CASTPQGAWTEAFF
DNA: TGTGCCAGTACCCCACAGGGGGCCTGGACTGAAGCTTTCTTT
J: TRBJ1-1
V: TRBV19
size: NA
D: TRBD1

CDR3: CASTNWSSGANVLTF
DNA: TGTGCCAGCACCAATTGGAGCTCTGGGGCCAACGTCCTGACTTTC
J: TRBJ2-6
V: TRBV6-5
size: NA
D: NA

CDR3: CASSVEGRGETQYF
DNA: TGTGCCAGCAGCGTAGAAGGCAGGGGAGAGACCCAGTACTTC
J: TRBJ2-5
V: TRBV9
size: NA
D: NA

CDR3: CASSLNRLAGGPSPQETQYF
DNA: TGTGCCAGCAGCCTAAACCGACTAGCGGGAGGGCCATCCCCCCAAGAGACCCAGTACTTC
J: TRBJ2-5
V: TRBV5-4
size: once
D: TRBD2

CDR3: CASSRGTAWDQPQHF
DNA: TGTGCCAGCAGCCGGGGAACAGCATGGGATCAGCCCCAGCATTTT
J: TRBJ1-5
V: TRBV5-8
size: NA
D: NA

CDR3: CASSPNRAGNTIYF
DNA: TGTGCCAGCAGCCCAAACAGGGCTGGAAACACCATATATTTT
J: TRBJ1-3
V: TRBV7-6
size: NA
D: NA